A selection of T cell receptor beta chains follows, all from one sample in a study of blood T cell repertoires in COVID-19. Sequenced by immunoSEQ multiplex PCR; TCRdb stores in-frame clones only, minus some. The sample has approximately 150,000 clones; 70% to 90% are singletons. The sequenced sample was peripheral blood. The source of these receptors is a human donor in a cohort sampled during active COVID-19. CDR3s include the opening cysteine and the closing phenylalanine or tryptophan. A D gene is named only where the DNA matches it firmly. The listing skips clone size in some rows; elsewhere it reads once, few, many or a size class.

D gene,J gene,clone size,V gene,CDR3 DNA,CDR3 protein
.,TRBJ1-2,.,TRBV9,TGTGCCAGCAGCGTAGATCTAGCCGGAGGCTACACCTTC,CASSVDLAGGYTF
.,TRBJ2-5,.,TRBV9,TGTGCCAGCAGCCCATCCTTGGGCCAGGGGTACTGGGAGACCCAGTACTTC,CASSPSLGQGYWETQYF
TRBD2,TRBJ2-1,.,TRBV7-6,TGTGCCAGCAGCCTGTTGACTAGCGGGGGGTATGAGCAGTTCTTC,CASSLLTSGGYEQFF
TRBD2,TRBJ2-7,.,TRBV2,TGTGCCAGCAGGACTAGCGGGAGTTCGTACGAGCAGTACTTC,CASRTSGSSYEQYF
TRBD2,TRBJ2-3,.,TRBV2,TGTGCCAGCAGGGGACTAGCTATAGGGGATACGCAGTATTTT,CASRGLAIGDTQYF
TRBD1,TRBJ1-2,.,TRBV13,TGTGCCAGCAGCCCTCGACAGGGAGGTTTCGGCTACACCTTC,CASSPRQGGFGYTF
TRBD1,TRBJ2-5,.,TRBV18,TGTGCCAGCTCACGCGGACAGGGTAACGTGGAGACCCAGTACTTC,CASSRGQGNVETQYF
.,TRBJ1-2,.,TRBV10-1,TGCGCCAGCAGCGGCCAGGGTGGGGAGGTGGGCTACACCTTC,CASSGQGGEVGYTF
.,TRBJ1-5,.,TRBV7-2,TGTGCCAGCAGCCCGGGGGTGAATAGCAATCAGCCCCAGCATTTT,CASSPGVNSNQPQHF
.,TRBJ1-1,.,TRBV28,TGTGCCAGCAGTTTCCAGCAGGGAGGAAGCACTGAAGCTTTCTTT,CASSFQQGGSTEAFF
.,TRBJ1-4,.,TRBV5-5,TGTGCCAGCAGACCCGAACCGGCGGCTAATGAAAAACTGTTTTTT,CASRPEPAANEKLFF
.,TRBJ2-1,.,TRBV7-3,TGTGCCAGCAGCTTAAATCCAGGGGCTATGGATGAGCAGTTCTTC,CASSLNPGAMDEQFF
.,TRBJ2-5,.,TRBV30,TGTGCCTGGAGTGAGGGGGAGTTGGGCCAAGAGACCCAGTACTTC,CAWSEGELGQETQYF
TRBD2,TRBJ2-1,.,TRBV19,TGTGCCAGTAGTATATGGGTGACTAGCGGGGATTCCTACAATGAGCAGTTCTTC,CASSIWVTSGDSYNEQFF
.,TRBJ2-3,few,TRBV28,TGTGCCAGCAGTTTATTGACGACAGGTACGCAGTATTTT,CASSLLTTGTQYF
.,TRBJ2-7,once,TRBV6-5,TGTGCCAGCAGTTTTATGGCGGGTACTTCCTACGAGCAGTACTTC,CASSFMAGTSYEQYF
.,TRBJ2-3,.,TRBV9,TGTGCCAGCAGCGTAGAGGGGGGGACTAGCACAGATACGCAGTATTTT,CASSVEGGTSTDTQYF
.,TRBJ1-4,.,TRBV9,TGTGCCAGCAGTCTCGGAGGGGCTGAAAAACTGTTTTTT,CASSLGGAEKLFF
TRBD1,TRBJ2-5,.,TRBV5-8,TGTGCCAGCAGCACCCATCACGAACCGGACAGGGCTGAGACCCAGTACTTC,CASSTHHEPDRAETQYF
TRBD1,TRBJ2-3,.,TRBV25-1,TGTGCCAGCTCGGCCCGGGACAGGGTTTATACAGATACGCAGTATTTT,CASSARDRVYTDTQYF
TRBD1,TRBJ1-3,.,TRBV5-1,TGCGCCAGCAGCCAGACAGGGTCTGGAAACACCATATATTTT,CASSQTGSGNTIYF
TRBD1,TRBJ2-2,.,TRBV6-5,TGTGCCGGAAGGACAGGGCTAAACACCGGGGAGCTGTTTTTT,CAGRTGLNTGELFF
.,TRBJ1-1,.,TRBV5-1,TGCGCCAGCAGCTTGGCGGGATGGGGGAACACTGAAGCTTTCTTT,CASSLAGWGNTEAFF
.,TRBJ2-1,.,TRBV9,TGTGCCAGCAGCGTAGGAGATTACAATGAGCAGTTCTTC,CASSVGDYNEQFF
TRBD2,TRBJ2-7,.,TRBV5-1,TGCGCCAGCAGCCAAGGACTAGCGGGGGGGCTGGAGCAGTACTTC,CASSQGLAGGLEQYF
TRBD2,TRBJ2-1,.,TRBV7-8,TGTGCCAGCAGCTTCGTAAGGTTCGGAGGCGGGAGCAATGAGCAGTTCTTC,CASSFVRFGGGSNEQFF
.,TRBJ2-7,.,TRBV27,TGTGCCAGCAGTTCCACAGGGCGCGCGACTTACGAGCAGTACTTC,CASSSTGRATYEQYF
.,TRBJ2-3,.,TRBV7-9,TGTGCCAGCAGTTATGGCGGGGGCACAGATACGCAGTATTTT,CASSYGGGTDTQYF
TRBD2,TRBJ2-2,.,TRBV3-1/TRBV3-2,TGTGCCAGCGGACTAGCGGGGGACACCGGGGAGCTGTTTTTT,CASGLAGDTGELFF